The 3 T cell receptor beta chains below all came from one sample that was sequenced in a study of shared clonotypes between healthy human individuals. Data came from immunoSEQ multiplex PCR; TCRdb stores just in-frame clones and leaves some out. This repertoire shows about a million clones, approximately 80% found once; its top ten account for roughly 1.5%. Sequenced material: memory CD4+ T cells sorted from blood. Subset specified: CD45RA-negative fraction. The receptors originated from a man between 18 and 29 years old in good health.

The CDR3 protein is CASSLAGSSGGGDTQYF. Written as DNA, the CDR3 is TGTGCCAGCAGCTTGGCCGGTTCTAGCGGGGGGGGAGATACGCAGTATTTT. This sequence joins TRBV5-6 and TRBJ2-3, with 12 bases identical to TRBD2. V trimming: 0 bases; J trimming: 5 bases; junction bases outside the gene matches: 7. CDR1 and CDR2 from the germline V gene are SGHDT and YYEEEE. The CDR3 runs to 17 residues.

This clone has only a few counts. This sequence joins TRBV7-2 and TRBJ2-7; 11 positions agree with TRBD1. There are 16 residues in the CDR3. Trimming took 1 base from V and 0 from J; bases not matched to a gene: 2. Germline V gene lookup returns CDR1 SGHTA and CDR2 FQGNSA. CDR3 region: CASSLGGTGGSYEQYF. The CDR3 coding sequence is TGTGCCAGCAGCTTAGGAGGGACAGGGGGCTCCTACGAGCAGTACTTC.

This chain links TRBV6-6 with TRBJ1-6, with unresolved D. Germline loops: CDR1 MNHNY, CDR2 SVGAGI (reference sequence). This CDR3 region has 13 residues. Trimming shortened V by 2 bases and J by 8 bases, and 7 bases separated the two germline ends. The CDR3 DNA sequence: TGTGCCAGCAGTTACAACCGGGATTCACCCCTCCACTTT. Encoded protein: CASSYNRDSPLHF.